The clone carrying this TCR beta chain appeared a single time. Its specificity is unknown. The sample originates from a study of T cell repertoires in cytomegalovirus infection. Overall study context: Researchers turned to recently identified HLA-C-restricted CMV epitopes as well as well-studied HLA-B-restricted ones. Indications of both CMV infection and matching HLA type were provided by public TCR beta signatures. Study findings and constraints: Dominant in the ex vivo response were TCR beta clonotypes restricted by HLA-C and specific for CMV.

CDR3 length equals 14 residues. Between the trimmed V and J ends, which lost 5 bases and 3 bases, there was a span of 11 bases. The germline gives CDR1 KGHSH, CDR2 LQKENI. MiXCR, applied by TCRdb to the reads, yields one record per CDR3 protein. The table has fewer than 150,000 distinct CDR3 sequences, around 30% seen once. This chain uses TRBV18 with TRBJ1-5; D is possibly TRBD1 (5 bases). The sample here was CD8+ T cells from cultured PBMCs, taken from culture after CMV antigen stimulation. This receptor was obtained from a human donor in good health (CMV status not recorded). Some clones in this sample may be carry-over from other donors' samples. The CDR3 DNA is TGTGCCAGCTCAACAACAGGTTTCAATCAGCCCCAGCATTTT. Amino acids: CASSTTGFNQPQHF.